This is a list of T cell receptor beta chains from one sample in a study of blood T cell repertoires in COVID-19. Libraries were prepared by immunoSEQ multiplex PCR; TCRdb keeps only in-frame clonotypes and omits some of them. This repertoire shows 360,000 or so clones, 87% found once; its top ten account for roughly 3%. Material: PBMCs or T cells enriched from blood (not recorded which). These receptors all stem from a young woman who had recovered from COVID-19. CDR3s include the opening cysteine and the closing phenylalanine or tryptophan. The D gene is left open where the match is weak.

CDR3 length	V gene	D gene	J gene	CDR3 protein
10	TRBV2	-	TRBJ1-1	CASSYTEAFF
13	TRBV7-8	-	TRBJ2-7	CASSRDWGLEQYF
14	TRBV13	TRBD1	TRBJ2-7	CASSIRQGAYEQYF
11	TRBV18	-	TRBJ2-4	CASSPPVCRYF
16	TRBV7-9	-	TRBJ2-2	CASSLGDREDTGELFF
17	TRBV14	-	TRBJ1-1	CASSQEGGHFTGTEAFF
17	TRBV25-1	TRBD2	TRBJ2-2	CASGKASGSRHTGELFF
16	TRBV29-1	-	TRBJ1-2	CSVEKRVPSPGYGYTF
13	TRBV3-1/TRBV3-2	TRBD1	TRBJ1-1	CASSPDRERGAFF
15	TRBV7-6	-	TRBJ2-2	CASSLKAGATGELFF
13	TRBV5-1	TRBD2	TRBJ2-1	CASSPLSGSEQFF
13	TRBV28	TRBD2	TRBJ2-7	CATLGSGSYEQYF
15	TRBV7-9	-	TRBJ1-1	CASSPTTRRNTEAFF
15	TRBV5-4	-	TRBJ2-1	CASSPAELSYNEQFF
18	TRBV7-9	TRBD1	TRBJ1-2	CASSLVGSGGGPNYGYTF
16	TRBV28	TRBD2	TRBJ2-2	CASDYGGGPNTGELFF
13	TRBV2	-	TRBJ1-5	CASSSTRGQPQHF
17	TRBV6-1	-	TRBJ2-3	CASSEAVGGPWADTQYF
13	TRBV6-5	TRBD2	TRBJ2-1	CASSSRGSNEQFF
15	TRBV28	-	TRBJ1-4	CASSKQGSLNEKLFF
15	TRBV6-5	-	TRBJ2-3	CASSYSTGSTDTQYF
15	TRBV4-2	-	TRBJ1-1	CASSQDQTVNTEAFF
16	TRBV24-1	TRBD2	TRBJ2-1	CATSDSLAGEYNEQFF
17	TRBV11-2	TRBD2	TRBJ2-1	CASSGTSGGSSYNEQFF
15	TRBV5-1	-	TRBJ2-5	CASSFRGGRQETQYF
16	TRBV28	TRBD2	TRBJ2-7	CASSLLAGGVSYEQYF
10	TRBV25-1	-	TRBJ1-1	CASGGTEAFF
20	TRBV9	TRBD1	TRBJ1-3	CASSLSGTGGLGLAGNTIYF
15	TRBV9	TRBD1	TRBJ1-2	CASTERDRGWNGYTF
14	TRBV6-1	TRBD2	TRBJ2-7	CASSDPGGRDEQYF
16	TRBV3-1/TRBV3-2	TRBD1	TRBJ1-6	CASSQDTTGMYSPLHF
14	TRBV4-2	TRBD1	TRBJ1-1	CASSRGTGPTEAFF
14	TRBV5-4	TRBD1	TRBJ1-2	CASSPWTGDYGYTF
13	TRBV9	TRBD1	TRBJ1-1	CASSGTGTTEAFF
12	TRBV5-4	-	TRBJ2-7	CASSSDGYEQYF
14	TRBV27	TRBD2	TRBJ2-7	CASRPGLAGYEQYF